These 15 T cell receptor beta chains were sequenced from one sample in a study of blood T cell repertoires in COVID-19. TCRdb's copy holds only in-frame clones and misses some; the assay was immunoSEQ multiplex PCR. The table has 160,000 or so clones, about 88% seen once; the top ten hold approximately 18%. Sequenced sample: peripheral blood. The receptors originated from a woman aged 80 or older with acute or convalescent COVID-19.

J is TRBJ2-1 and V is TRBV5-1, with TRBD2 identical over 10 bases. Germline CDR1 reads SGHRS; CDR2 reads YFSETQ. V was pared by 4 bases and J by 2 bases, with 9 bases of the junction left unmatched. The CDR3 has 17 amino acids. The CDR3 DNA reads as TGCGCCAGCAGCCCTACCCTCCTAGCGGGGGCCTACAATGAGCAGTTCTTC. Amino acids: CASSPTLLAGAYNEQFF.

This clone was found once. This chain links TRBV11-2 with TRBJ2-3, with D uncertain. This CDR3 region has 12 residues. CDR1 is SGHAT and CDR2 is FQNNGV in the germline V gene. Trimming removed 5 bases at V and 5 bases at J, with 8 bases between. CDR3 DNA: TGTGCCAGCAGCCCAAACAGAGATACGCAGTATTTT. Its protein is CASSPNRDTQYF.

This rearrangement joins TRBV15 to TRBJ2-3, with D perhaps TRBD2 (6 bases). Germline values: CDR1 LNHNV, CDR2 YYDKDF (reference sequence). Trimming removed 0 bases at V and 2 bases at J, with 21 bases between. The CDR3 covers 19 residues. CDR3 sequence: CATSRDIQTLRGSTDTQYF. The CDR3 nucleotides are TGTGCCACCAGCAGAGATATTCAAACTCTCCGGGGGTCCACAGATACGCAGTATTTT.

This sequence joins TRBV6-1 and TRBJ2-7; D is possibly TRBD2 (7 bases). The CDR3 runs 14 residues. Trimming left V 2 bases short and J 2 bases short, with 10 bases between. Germline V CDR1 and CDR2: MNHNS, SASEGT. For the CDR3, the DNA is TGTGCCAGCAGTGAACAAGGGGGGGCCTACGAGCAGTACTTC. This codes for CASSEQGGAYEQYF.

The rearrangement uses TRBV18 and TRBJ2-1; 9 positions match TRBD2. CDR1 is KGHSH and CDR2 is LQKENI in the germline V gene. V was clipped by 5 bases and J by 4 bases; unmatched bases: 9. This CDR3 has 16 residues. The CDR3 sequence is CASSSDLAGRYNEQFF. For the CDR3, the DNA is TGTGCCAGCTCATCCGATCTAGCGGGGAGATACAATGAGCAGTTCTTC. Full variable domain (remainder filled in from reference TRBV18 and TRBJ2-1): NAGVMQNPRHLVRRRGQEARLRCSPMKGHSHVYWYRQLPEEGLKFMVYLQKENIIDESGMPKERFSAEFPKEGPSILRIQQVVRGDSAAYFCASSSDLAGRYNEQFFGPGTRLTVL.

The J gene is TRBJ2-7, the V gene TRBV6-5; 10 positions match TRBD2. CDR3 length equals 13 residues. The J segment lost 9 bases and the V segment lost 8 bases, leaving 10 bases of the junction unmatched. CDR1 is MNHEY, CDR2 SVGAGI, per germline. The DNA of the CDR3 is TGTGCCAGCGGCTCTAGCGGGAGTAAAGCGCAGTACTTC. This codes for CASGSSGSKAQYF.

The chain recombines TRBV15 with TRBJ2-3; 8 nucleotides match TRBD2. Germline values: CDR1 LNHNV, CDR2 YYDKDF (reference sequence). Trimming took 5 bases from V and 6 from J; bases not matched to a gene: 7. The CDR3 extends over 14 amino acids. CDR3 protein: CATSSGGAGDTQYF. The DNA of the CDR3 is TGTGCCACCAGCTCCGGGGGGGCCGGTGATACGCAGTATTTT.

CDR3 in DNA: TGTGCCAGCAGTCCTGGAATTACAGGGATTCGGCGGGTACTCAACACTGAAGCTTTCTTT. It is translated as CASSPGITGIRRVLNTEAFF. The chain recombines TRBV7-8 with TRBJ1-1; possibly TRBD1 for D (6 bases). This CDR3 has 20 amino acids. CDR1 and CDR2 from the germline V gene are SGHVS and FQNEAQ. Trimming left V 6 bases short and J 2 bases short, with 31 bases between.

This chain joins TRBV6-1 and TRBJ1-3, with D tentatively TRBD1 (6 bases). This CDR3 has 17 residues. Trimming shortened V by 2 bases and J by 0 bases, and 14 bases separated the two germline ends. From germline, CDR1 is MNHNS and CDR2 SASEGT. CDR3 region: CASSEIITGLSGNTIYF. The CDR3 DNA follows: TGTGCCAGCAGTGAAATTATCACAGGGCTCTCTGGAAACACCATATATTTT.

The chain couples TRBV7-9 to TRBJ2-5; 7 nucleotides line up with TRBD1. Per the germline V gene, CDR1 is SEHNR and CDR2 is FQNEAQ (reference sequence). Trimming removed 5 bases from V and 1 base from J; junction bases left unmatched: 4. This CDR3 spans 14 amino acids. This chain's CDR3 is CASSQRTGQETQYF. The CDR3 DNA is TGTGCCAGCAGCCAAAGGACAGGCCAAGAGACCCAGTACTTC. Variable domain in full (rest from reference TRBV7-9 and TRBJ2-5): DTGVSQNPRHKITKRGQNVTFRCDPISEHNRLYWYRQTLGQGPEFLTYFQNEAQLEKSRLLSDRFSAERPKGSFSTLEIQRTEQGDSAMYLCASSQRTGQETQYFGPGTRLLVL.

The chain couples TRBV19 to TRBJ2-6, with TRBD1 as a possible D gene (6 bases). The germline V and J ends were trimmed by 1 base and 2 bases, with 12 bases remaining between them. CDR1 is LNHDA and CDR2 is SQIVND in the germline V gene (reference sequence). The CDR3 length is 17 residues. In nucleotides, the CDR3 is TGTGCCAGTAGTATAGCCGGGACACTTACTGGGGCCAACGTCCTGACTTTC. It yields the protein CASSIAGTLTGANVLTF. Complete variable domain (other parts from reference TRBV19 and TRBJ2-6): DGGITQSPKYLFRKEGQNVTLSCEQNLNHDAMYWYRQDPGQGLRLIYYSQIVNDFQKGDIAEGYSVSREKKESFPLTVTSAQKNPTAFYLCASSIAGTLTGANVLTFGAGSRLTVL.

The genes are TRBV19 and TRBJ1-2; 7 bases match TRBD1. V lost 3 bases and J lost 2; bases outside the gene matches: 6. The CDR3 length is 15 residues. Germline CDR1 LNHDA, CDR2 SQIVND (reference sequence). In DNA form, the CDR3 reads TGTGCCAGTAGTATGAGACAGGGCCGAAACTATGGCTACACCTTC. Protein: CASSMRQGRNYGYTF.

The CDR3 nucleotides are TGTGCCTGGGGACAGGCCTACGAGCAGTACTTC. The encoded protein is CAWGQAYEQYF. The chain links TRBV30 to TRBJ2-7; 7 bases are a match to TRBD1. J lost 2 bases, V lost 5 bases, and 0 bases had no gene match. CDR1 is GTSNPN, CDR2 SVGIG, per germline (reference sequence). This CDR3 is built from 11 residues. Using reference TRBV30 and TRBJ2-7 for the parts outside the CDR3, the full variable domain is SQTIHQWPATLVQPVGSPLSLECTVEGTSNPNLYWYRQAAGRGLQLLFYSVGIGQISSEVPQNLSASRPQDRQFILSSKKLLLSDSGFYLCAWGQAYEQYFGPGTRLTVT.

The chain couples TRBV6-6 to TRBJ2-6; 8 bases align to TRBD1. The CDR3 runs 16 residues. Germline V gene sequence: CDR1 MNHNY, CDR2 SVGAGI (reference sequence). Unmatched junction bases numbered 8, after V lost 6 bases and J lost 4 bases. In DNA, the CDR3 is TGTGCCAGCAGGCCTCAGGGGGCGCCAGGGGCCAACGTCCTGACTTTC. Protein: CASRPQGAPGANVLTF.

This clone has only a few counts. The rearrangement links TRBV5-1 to TRBJ2-5, with 11 bases aligning to TRBD2. V lost 4 bases and J lost 6; bases outside the gene matches: 8. The germline gives CDR1 SGHRS, CDR2 YFSETQ. This CDR3 comprises 15 residues. CDR3 nucleotide sequence: TGCGCCAGCAGCCTGACTAGCGGGGCGGAAAAGACCCAGTACTTC. This gives the protein CASSLTSGAEKTQYF.